This passage covers 4 T cell receptor beta chains from one sample sequenced in a study of early T cells in non-severe SARS-CoV-2 infection. Using its own MiXCR run on the 5' RACE reads, TCRdb lists one record per CDR3 protein. The sample has roughly 50,000 distinct CDR3 sequences, about 10% seen once. Sequenced: whole blood. All receptors derive from an adult who was a healthcare worker with PCR-confirmed SARS-CoV-2 infection or an uninfected control (not recorded which).

The chain has TRBV29-1 and TRBJ2-3; D is uncertain. CDR3 length: 12 amino acids. The ends were cut back, 2 bases at V and 2 bases at J, with 5 bases in the middle. Germline lookup yields CDR1 SQVTM and CDR2 ANQGSEA. CDR3 DNA: TGCAGCGTTGAACCAATCACAGATACGCAGTATTTT. Translation: CSVEPITDTQYF.

This chain connects TRBV6-4 to TRBJ2-5; D gene unclear. The CDR3 totals 14 residues. The germline gives CDR1 MRHNA, CDR2 SNTAGT. Trimming shortened V by 4 bases and J by 0 bases, and 9 bases separated the two germline ends. The chain's CDR3 is CASSAPRNQETQYF. CDR3 nucleotides: TGTGCCAGCAGTGCCCCTAGGAACCAAGAGACCCAGTACTTC.

This clonotype was counted between two and nine times. The V gene is TRBV12-3 or TRBV12-4, the J gene TRBJ2-3; no definite D call. The CDR3 loop spans 14 amino acids. With 3 bases removed from V and 4 bases from J, the gap between germline ends came to 11 bases. CDR3 sequence: CASSFSQSSDTQYF. CDR3 DNA sequence: TGTGCCAGCAGTTTTTCCCAAAGTTCAGATACGCAGTATTTT.

The chain links TRBV28 to TRBJ2-3; D is perhaps TRBD1 or TRBD2 (5 bases each). Per the germline V gene, CDR1 is MDHEN and CDR2 is SYDVKM. This CDR3 has 15 residues. The V gene lost 3 bases and the J gene lost 0 bases, with 10 bases spanning the gap. As DNA, the CDR3 is TGTGCCAGCAGTTTTCGGGGCCCTAGCACAGATACGCAGTATTTT. Its translation is CASSFRGPSTDTQYF.